This is a list of T cell receptor beta chains from one sample in a study of T-cell reconstitution after alpha-beta-depleted transplantation in children. TCRdb reprocessed the PCR reads with MiXCR, giving one entry per CDR3 protein. The profile shows about 200,000 distinct CDR3 sequences, about 7% of them singletons. This sample comprised PBMCs, obtained before TCRalphabeta/CD19-depleted stem cell transplant. The source of these receptors is a boy between 2 and 15 years old with acute lymphoblastic leukemia, due to receive a stem cell transplant. Both conserved end residues are trimmed from each CDR3.

>TRBV15
ATSRGQGSGNTEAF
>TRBV27
ASSLRGNSYEQY
>TRBV4-3
ASSRGIGTSGSTDTQY
>TRBV29-1
SVVSGQGDGNEQF
>TRBV28
ASRNLNSYNEQF
>TRBV12-3/TRBV12-4
ASRGRGPKETQY
>TRBV7-8
ASSLVEGSEAF
>TRBV5-1
ASSLDIRSYNEQF
>TRBV5-1
ASSLDSLTDTQY
>TRBV2
ASLRDSDEQF
>TRBV7-7
ASPVAEETQY
>TRBV3-1
ASSHRGRDTEAF
>TRBV5-1
ASSTGLAGGTDTQY
>TRBV3-1
ASSQEAGPQGSEAF
>TRBV20-1
SALGAGGLVNEQF
>TRBV29-1
SVVLQGVNQPQH
>TRBV7-8
ASSLEGAPNTEAF
>TRBV6-5
ASSYGNTGPLGETQY
>TRBV7-6
ASSLGGGTVNTEAF
>TRBV5-1
ASSPVGGATRNEQF
>TRBV5-4
ASSLGQGSGGGGAGPKREQY
>TRBV4-3
ASSQDIGRANTGELF
>TRBV28
ASTLNSNQPQH
>TRBV28
ATTGQFQETQY
>TRBV29-1
SVEGPTLEGYT
>TRBV20-1
SASRLAGSYGELF
>TRBV20-1
SASPLAGRTDTQY
>TRBV6-1
ASREGPAGDLETQY
>TRBV7-2
ASSRQGASDGELF
>TRBV28
ASSFSSANEKLF
>TRBV20-1
SAREPGTISYEQY
>TRBV7-6
ASSSRQGTYNEQF
>TRBV20-1
SARLAGAQETQY
>TRBV29-1
SVVQGTETQY
>TRBV29-1
IAGRTMDTEAF
>TRBV6-1
ASRRGQQETQY
>TRBV7-9
ASSIAGKETQY
>TRBV20-1
SARSPQGMMNTEAF
>TRBV7-9
ASSSPGVNTEAF
>TRBV3-1
ASSQDLWGSNTGELF
>TRBV10-3
AISGGSPVAANSYNEQF
>TRBV4-2
ASSHRAGGDNEQF
>TRBV7-8
ASNSRTGVNPLGYYEQY
>TRBV20-1
SARALDEAF
>TRBV24-1
ATAAYSNQPQH
>TRBV20-1
SAISSYEQY
>TRBV7-2
ASSPTKGFPH
>TRBV12-3/TRBV12-4
ASSSPSGSYEQY
>TRBV12-3/TRBV12-4
ASSLRGAYEQY
>TRBV28
ASSLAGADEKLF
>TRBV7-8
ASSLDRGVEQY
>TRBV27
ASSYVAGNLYEQY
>TRBV18
ASSPQTSVQETQY
>TRBV7-2
ASSFGPTNTEAF
>TRBV28
AITNRAGDSPLH